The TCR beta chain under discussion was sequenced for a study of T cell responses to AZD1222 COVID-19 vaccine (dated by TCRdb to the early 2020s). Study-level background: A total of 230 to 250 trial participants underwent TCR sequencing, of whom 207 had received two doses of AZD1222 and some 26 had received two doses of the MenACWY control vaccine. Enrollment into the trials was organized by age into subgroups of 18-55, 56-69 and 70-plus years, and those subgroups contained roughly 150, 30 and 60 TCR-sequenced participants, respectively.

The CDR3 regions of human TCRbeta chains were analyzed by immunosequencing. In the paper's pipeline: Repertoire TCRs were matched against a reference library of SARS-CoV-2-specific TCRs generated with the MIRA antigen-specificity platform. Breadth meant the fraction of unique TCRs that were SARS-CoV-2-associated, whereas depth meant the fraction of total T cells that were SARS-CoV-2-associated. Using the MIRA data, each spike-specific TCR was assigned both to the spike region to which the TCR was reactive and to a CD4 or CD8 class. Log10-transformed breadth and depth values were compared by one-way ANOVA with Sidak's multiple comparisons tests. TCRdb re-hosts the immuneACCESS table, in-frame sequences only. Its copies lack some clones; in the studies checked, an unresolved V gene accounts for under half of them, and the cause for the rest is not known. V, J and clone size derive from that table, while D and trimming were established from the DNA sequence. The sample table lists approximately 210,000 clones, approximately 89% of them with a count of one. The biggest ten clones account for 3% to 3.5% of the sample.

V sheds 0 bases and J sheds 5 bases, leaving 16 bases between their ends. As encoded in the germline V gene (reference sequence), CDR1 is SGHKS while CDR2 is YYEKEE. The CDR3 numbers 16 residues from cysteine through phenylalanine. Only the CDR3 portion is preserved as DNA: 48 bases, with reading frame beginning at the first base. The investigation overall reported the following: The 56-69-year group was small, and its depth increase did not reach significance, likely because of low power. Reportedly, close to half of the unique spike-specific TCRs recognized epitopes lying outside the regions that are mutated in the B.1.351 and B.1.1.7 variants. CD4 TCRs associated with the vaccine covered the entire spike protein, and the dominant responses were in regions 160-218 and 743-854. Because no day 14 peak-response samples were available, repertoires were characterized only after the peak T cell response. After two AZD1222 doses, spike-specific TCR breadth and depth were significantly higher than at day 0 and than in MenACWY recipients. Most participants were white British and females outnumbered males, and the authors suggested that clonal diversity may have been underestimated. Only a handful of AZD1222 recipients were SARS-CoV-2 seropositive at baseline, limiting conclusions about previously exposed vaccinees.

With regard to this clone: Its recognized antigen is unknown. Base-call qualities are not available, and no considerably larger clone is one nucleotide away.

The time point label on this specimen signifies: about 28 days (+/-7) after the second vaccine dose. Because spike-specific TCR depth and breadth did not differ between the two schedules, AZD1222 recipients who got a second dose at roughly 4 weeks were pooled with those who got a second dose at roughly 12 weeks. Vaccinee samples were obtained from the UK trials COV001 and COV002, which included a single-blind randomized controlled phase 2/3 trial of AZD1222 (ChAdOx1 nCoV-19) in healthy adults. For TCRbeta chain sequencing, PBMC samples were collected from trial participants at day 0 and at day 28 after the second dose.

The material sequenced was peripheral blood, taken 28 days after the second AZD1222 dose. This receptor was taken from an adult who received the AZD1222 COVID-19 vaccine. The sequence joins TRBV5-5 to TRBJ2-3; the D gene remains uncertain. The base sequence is TGTGCCAGCAGCTTGGCGTCCGTTGGGAACGGAGATACGCAGTATTTT. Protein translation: CASSLASVGNGDTQYF.